The 9 T cell receptor beta chains reported below all come from one sample, sequenced in a study of PD-1 blockade in classical Hodgkin lymphoma. Profiled with immunoSEQ multiplex PCR; TCRdb holds only in-frame clones, not every one. The sample has under 95,000 clones, more than 85% seen once. Every one of the patients relapsed after autologous stem cell transplantation (brentuximab vedotin exposure was variable). Sequenced here: peripheral blood mononuclear cells (PBMCs), sampled at baseline. These receptors were collected from a human donor with classical Hodgkin lymphoma.

The gene calls are TRBV27 and TRBJ2-1, with 10 positions matching TRBD2. The CDR3 totals 15 residues. With V trimmed by 3 bases and J by 6 bases, 5 bases remained unmatched. Germline V gene sequence: CDR1 MNHEY, CDR2 SMNVEV (reference sequence). The CDR3 DNA reads TGTGCCAGCAGTTTGCTAGCGGGAGCGATCAATGAGCAGTTCTTC. Amino acid sequence: CASSLLAGAINEQFF.

This chain uses TRBV11-2 with TRBJ2-3; D could derive from TRBD1 or TRBD2 (5 bases each). The CDR3 is 14 amino acids. Trimming removed 1 base from V and 3 bases from J, with 8 bases in between. CDR1 is SGHAT, CDR2 FQNNGV, per germline. Here the CDR3 reads CASSLVGATDTQYF. The CDR3, as DNA: TGTGCCAGCAGCTTAGTCGGGGCAACAGATACGCAGTATTTT.

Written as DNA, the CDR3 is TGTGCCAGCAGCCCGGACAGCGTCTCAGATACGCAGTATTTT. This translates into CASSPDSVSDTQYF. The V and J genes are TRBV7-9 and TRBJ2-3; D may be TRBD1 (6 bases). The ends were cut back, 5 bases at V and 4 bases at J, with 13 bases in the middle. The CDR3 length is 14 residues. The germline V gene has CDR1 SEHNR and CDR2 FQNEAQ (reference sequence).

The rearrangement uses TRBV29-1 and TRBJ2-1, with 10 bases that match TRBD2. V was pared by 5 bases and J by 4 bases, with 14 bases of the junction left unmatched. This CDR3 is built from 17 residues. Germline CDR1 is SQVTM and CDR2 is ANQGSEA. CDR3 nucleotides: TGCAGCGTTCTAGCGGGGGAGCCTCCCGGTTTATACAATGAGCAGTTCTTC. Its translation: CSVLAGEPPGLYNEQFF.

The gene calls are TRBV9 and TRBJ2-7; D is undetermined. The CDR3 covers 15 residues. CDR1 and CDR2 from the germline V gene are SGDLS and YYNGEE. The germline V and J ends were trimmed by 0 bases and 0 bases, with 10 bases remaining between them. CDR3 residues: CASSVAPVNSYEQYF. Here the CDR3 DNA reads TGTGCCAGCAGCGTAGCCCCGGTCAACTCCTACGAGCAGTACTTC.

This clone was observed a handful of times. The V and J genes are TRBV5-1 and TRBJ2-7; no definite D call. Germline V CDR1 and CDR2: SGHRS, YFSETQ. V lost 0 bases and J lost 2, with 9 bases in between. The CDR3 extends over 14 amino acids. CDR3 nucleotides: TGCGCCAGCAGCTTGGAGGTGGTGCCCTACGAGCAGTACTTC. It translates to CASSLEVVPYEQYF.

The chain uses TRBV12-5 and TRBJ1-1; TRBD1 agrees at 9 bases. Germline assignment: CDR1 LGHNT and CDR2 FRNRAP. Trimming removed 8 bases from V and 4 bases from J; junction bases left unmatched: 5. The CDR3 contains 13 residues. CDR3 amino acids: CASQPDRGTEAFF. The CDR3 DNA follows: TGTGCTAGTCAGCCGGACAGGGGCACTGAAGCTTTCTTT.

The J gene is TRBJ1-5, the V gene TRBV28; D is unresolved. The CDR3 covers 16 residues. Trimming removed 6 bases at V and 1 base at J, with 16 bases between. CDR1 is MDHEN, CDR2 SYDVKM, per germline. The CDR3, as DNA: TGTGCCAGCAGAGTCCCGGGAATGGGGAGCAATCAGCCCCAGCATTTT. It specifies CASRVPGMGSNQPQHF.

The V and J genes are TRBV7-8 and TRBJ2-7, with 9 bases lining up with TRBD1. This CDR3 is built from 14 residues. V shed 2 bases, J shed 2 bases, and the junction held 1 base outside the gene matches. The germline V gene has CDR1 SGHVS and CDR2 FQNEAQ. This chain's CDR3 is CASSLRTGAYEQYF. As DNA, the CDR3 is TGTGCCAGCAGCTTACGGACAGGGGCCTACGAGCAGTACTTC.